This is a list of T cell receptor beta chains from one sample in a study of blood T cell repertoires in COVID-19. This table comes from immunoSEQ multiplex PCR, and its TCRdb copy is limited to in-frame clones, with some not included. The top ten clones hold 3% to 4% of a sample with about 160,000 clones, roughly 80% of them seen once. The material sequenced was PBMCs or T cells enriched from blood (not recorded which). The receptors here all came from a woman aged 60 to 75 who had recovered from COVID-19. Both conserved end residues are part of each CDR3. A D gene is named only where the DNA matches it firmly. Size values are once, few and many counts, or a class for expanded clones, and some rows have none.

CDR3 DNA: TGTGCCAGCAATCCCGCGGACAGAGACACCGGGGAGCTGTTTTTT
CDR3 protein: CASNPADRDTGELFF
J gene: TRBJ2-2
CDR3 length: 15
V gene: TRBV28
D gene: .
clone size: .

CDR3 DNA: TGTGCCACCCGGGGTCTCGTGGGCGAGAATGAGCAGTTCTTC
CDR3 protein: CATRGLVGENEQFF
J gene: TRBJ2-1
CDR3 length: 14
V gene: TRBV24-1
D gene: .
clone size: .

CDR3 DNA: TGTGCCAGCAGCCTACTAGCGGGGGGGGATACGCAGTATTTT
CDR3 protein: CASSLLAGGDTQYF
J gene: TRBJ2-3
CDR3 length: 14
V gene: TRBV14
D gene: TRBD2
clone size: .

CDR3 DNA: TGTGCCAGCAGCTTCCGGACAGGGTCGAATTCACCCCTCCACTTT
CDR3 protein: CASSFRTGSNSPLHF
J gene: TRBJ1-6
CDR3 length: 15
V gene: TRBV5-6
D gene: TRBD1
clone size: .

CDR3 DNA: TGTGCCACCAGTGACCCTGGGACAGGGGGCTTTGGAGATACGCAGTATTTT
CDR3 protein: CATSDPGTGGFGDTQYF
J gene: TRBJ2-3
CDR3 length: 17
V gene: TRBV24-1
D gene: TRBD1
clone size: .

CDR3 DNA: TGTGCCAGCAGCCGGGCTAGCGGGGGAGAAAGCACAGATACGCAGTATTTT
CDR3 protein: CASSRASGGESTDTQYF
J gene: TRBJ2-3
CDR3 length: 17
V gene: TRBV4-2
D gene: TRBD2
clone size: .

CDR3 DNA: TGCGCCAGCAGCCAAGCCTCCTTTAGCACAGATACGCAGTATTTT
CDR3 protein: CASSQASFSTDTQYF
J gene: TRBJ2-3
CDR3 length: 15
V gene: TRBV4-1
D gene: .
clone size: .

CDR3 DNA: TGCGCCAGCAGCTTGGAGGCGGGGGGCCCCAATGAGCAGTTCTTC
CDR3 protein: CASSLEAGGPNEQFF
J gene: TRBJ2-1
CDR3 length: 15
V gene: TRBV5-1
D gene: TRBD2
clone size: .

CDR3 DNA: TGTGCCAGCAGCCAAGATATTGGCAGGGGAGGCTACACCTTC
CDR3 protein: CASSQDIGRGGYTF
J gene: TRBJ1-2
CDR3 length: 14
V gene: TRBV4-2
D gene: .
clone size: .

CDR3 DNA: TGTGCCAGCAGCCAGACAGGGAAAAACATTCAGTACTTC
CDR3 protein: CASSQTGKNIQYF
J gene: TRBJ2-4
CDR3 length: 13
V gene: TRBV3-1/TRBV3-2
D gene: TRBD1
clone size: .

CDR3 DNA: TGTGCCAGCAGCTCTTGGGGCGCCAATGAGCAGTTCTTC
CDR3 protein: CASSSWGANEQFF
J gene: TRBJ2-1
CDR3 length: 13
V gene: TRBV11-1
D gene: .
clone size: .

CDR3 DNA: TGTGCCAGCAGTTTAAAGGGGGGGACGGTGTCCTACGAGCAGTACTTC
CDR3 protein: CASSLKGGTVSYEQYF
J gene: TRBJ2-7
CDR3 length: 16
V gene: TRBV27
D gene: .
clone size: .

CDR3 DNA: TGCGCCAGCAGCCACTATGGGCAGGGGATGGGCCAGCCCCAGCATTTT
CDR3 protein: CASSHYGQGMGQPQHF
J gene: TRBJ1-5
CDR3 length: 16
V gene: TRBV4-1
D gene: .
clone size: .

CDR3 DNA: TGCGCCAGCAGTGAGGAGGGGACTACCCAACGGGGGCAGTATTTT
CDR3 protein: CASSEEGTTQRGQYF
J gene: TRBJ2-3
CDR3 length: 15
V gene: TRBV10-1
D gene: TRBD2
clone size: .

CDR3 DNA: TGTGCCAGCAGCTTGGGGACAGGGGGCCTCGAGACCCAGTACTTC
CDR3 protein: CASSLGTGGLETQYF
J gene: TRBJ2-5
CDR3 length: 15
V gene: TRBV5-4
D gene: TRBD1
clone size: .

CDR3 DNA: TGTGCCAGCAGTGACCGGGGTTCGTCCTACAATGAGCAGTTCTTC
CDR3 protein: CASSDRGSSYNEQFF
J gene: TRBJ2-1
CDR3 length: 15
V gene: TRBV2
D gene: .
clone size: .

CDR3 DNA: TGTGCCAGCTCACCACCCGGGCTAGCCTTGAACACCGGGGAGCTGTTTTTT
CDR3 protein: CASSPPGLALNTGELFF
J gene: TRBJ2-2
CDR3 length: 17
V gene: TRBV18
D gene: .
clone size: .

CDR3 DNA: TGTGCCAGCAGCGGGGGACTAGCGGGGCCCCGTGGTGGCACAGATACGCAGTATTTT
CDR3 protein: CASSGGLAGPRGGTDTQYF
J gene: TRBJ2-3
CDR3 length: 19
V gene: TRBV9
D gene: TRBD2
clone size: .

CDR3 DNA: TGTGCCAGCAGCCAGCCCCTCGCGGGGGCCATGGAGCAGTTCTTC
CDR3 protein: CASSQPLAGAMEQFF
J gene: TRBJ2-1
CDR3 length: 15
V gene: TRBV5-4
D gene: .
clone size: .

CDR3 DNA: TGCGCCAGCAGCCCAGCGGGGGGCGGATATCAAGAGACCCAGTACTTC
CDR3 protein: CASSPAGGGYQETQYF
J gene: TRBJ2-5
CDR3 length: 16
V gene: TRBV5-1
D gene: TRBD2
clone size: .

CDR3 DNA: TGTGCCAGCAGCCGGGGGGGGCTGGACTATTCACCCCTCCACTTT
CDR3 protein: CASSRGGLDYSPLHF
J gene: TRBJ1-6
CDR3 length: 15
V gene: TRBV5-6
D gene: .
clone size: .

CDR3 DNA: TGTGCCAGCAGAGCTTTGCAGGGGGGTGAGCAGTTCTTC
CDR3 protein: CASRALQGGEQFF
J gene: TRBJ2-1
CDR3 length: 13
V gene: TRBV2
D gene: .
clone size: .

CDR3 DNA: TGCGCCAGCAGCCCAGAGGGGAGGGCTCGGAGCTACACCTTC
CDR3 protein: CASSPEGRARSYTF
J gene: TRBJ1-2
CDR3 length: 14
V gene: TRBV4-1
D gene: .
clone size: .

CDR3 DNA: TGTGCCAGCAGCTTGGGCAGCCGTGCTGGAAACACCATATATTTT
CDR3 protein: CASSLGSRAGNTIYF
J gene: TRBJ1-3
CDR3 length: 15
V gene: TRBV7-2
D gene: .
clone size: .

CDR3 DNA: TGCAGCGTCGCGGGGAAATTAAGAGAGACCCAGTACTTC
CDR3 protein: CSVAGKLRETQYF
J gene: TRBJ2-5
CDR3 length: 13
V gene: TRBV29-1
D gene: .
clone size: .

CDR3 DNA: TGTGCCAGCAGCGGGGACAGGAGTAATTCACCCCTCCACTTT
CDR3 protein: CASSGDRSNSPLHF
J gene: TRBJ1-6
CDR3 length: 14
V gene: TRBV5-6
D gene: TRBD1
clone size: .

CDR3 DNA: TGTGCCAGCAAGAACCGGGACAGCAACTATGGCTACACCTTC
CDR3 protein: CASKNRDSNYGYTF
J gene: TRBJ1-2
CDR3 length: 14
V gene: TRBV5-4
D gene: TRBD1
clone size: .

CDR3 DNA: TGCGCCAGCAGTGAGTCTACGGGGGGTCAGCCCCAGCATTTT
CDR3 protein: CASSESTGGQPQHF
J gene: TRBJ1-5
CDR3 length: 14
V gene: TRBV10-1
D gene: .
clone size: many

CDR3 DNA: TGTGCCAGCAGTCCGGTTGACAGGCCTACCTATGGCTACACCTTC
CDR3 protein: CASSPVDRPTYGYTF
J gene: TRBJ1-2
CDR3 length: 15
V gene: TRBV27
D gene: .
clone size: .

CDR3 DNA: TGCAGCGTTGAAGATTTCAGGACCTACAATGAGCAGTTCTTC
CDR3 protein: CSVEDFRTYNEQFF
J gene: TRBJ2-1
CDR3 length: 14
V gene: TRBV29-1
D gene: .
clone size: .

CDR3 DNA: TGTGCCAGCTCACTGGGACAGGGCCTCTATCGAAACACCATATATTTT
CDR3 protein: CASSLGQGLYRNTIYF
J gene: TRBJ1-3
CDR3 length: 16
V gene: TRBV18
D gene: TRBD1
clone size: .

CDR3 DNA: TGTGCCAGCAAGACAGGGGGTCATCCCGGGGAGCTGTTTTTT
CDR3 protein: CASKTGGHPGELFF
J gene: TRBJ2-2
CDR3 length: 14
V gene: TRBV7-2
D gene: TRBD1
clone size: .

CDR3 DNA: TGTGCCACCAGTGATGGGGGACAGGGAGGCGAAAAACTGTTTTTT
CDR3 protein: CATSDGGQGGEKLFF
J gene: TRBJ1-4
CDR3 length: 15
V gene: TRBV24-1
D gene: TRBD1
clone size: .

CDR3 DNA: TGTGCCAGCAGTAAGACAGGGACAGGGGGACTGGGCGAGCAGTACTTC
CDR3 protein: CASSKTGTGGLGEQYF
J gene: TRBJ2-7
CDR3 length: 16
V gene: TRBV27
D gene: TRBD1
clone size: once

CDR3 DNA: TGTGCCAGCAACAGGGACCGTCAGTCCTACGAGCAGTACTTC
CDR3 protein: CASNRDRQSYEQYF
J gene: TRBJ2-7
CDR3 length: 14
V gene: TRBV2
D gene: .
clone size: .

CDR3 DNA: TGTGCCAGCAGCTGGGACAGGGGAGCCGTTGAGCAGTTCTTC
CDR3 protein: CASSWDRGAVEQFF
J gene: TRBJ2-1
CDR3 length: 14
V gene: TRBV5-6
D gene: TRBD1
clone size: .

CDR3 DNA: TGTGCCAGCAGTCCCGGGACAGCCACCGTCTATGGCTACACCTTC
CDR3 protein: CASSPGTATVYGYTF
J gene: TRBJ1-2
CDR3 length: 15
V gene: TRBV2
D gene: TRBD1
clone size: .

CDR3 DNA: TGTGCCAGCAGCGTAGATGGGGGCCTCCAAGAGACCCAGTACTTC
CDR3 protein: CASSVDGGLQETQYF
J gene: TRBJ2-5
CDR3 length: 15
V gene: TRBV9
D gene: .
clone size: .

CDR3 DNA: TGTGCCAGCAGCCAGGCCGGGACAGGGGATGAAAAACTGTTTTTT
CDR3 protein: CASSQAGTGDEKLFF
J gene: TRBJ1-4
CDR3 length: 15
V gene: TRBV4-2
D gene: TRBD1
clone size: .

CDR3 DNA: TGTGCCAGCAGTACGACAGGCTTCTCTGGAAACACCATATATTTT
CDR3 protein: CASSTTGFSGNTIYF
J gene: TRBJ1-3
CDR3 length: 15
V gene: TRBV2
D gene: .
clone size: .

CDR3 DNA: TGTGCCAGCAGTTTCAGTCCGGGTTCACCCCTCCACTTT
CDR3 protein: CASSFSPGSPLHF
J gene: TRBJ1-6
CDR3 length: 13
V gene: TRBV12-3/TRBV12-4
D gene: .
clone size: .

CDR3 DNA: TGTGCCAGCAGCTTAACAGCCATGAACACTGAAGCTTTCTTT
CDR3 protein: CASSLTAMNTEAFF
J gene: TRBJ1-1
CDR3 length: 14
V gene: TRBV5-6
D gene: .
clone size: .

CDR3 DNA: TGTGCCGGGAGGCGGGGCATGAACACTGAAGCTTTCTTT
CDR3 protein: CAGRRGMNTEAFF
J gene: TRBJ1-1
CDR3 length: 13
V gene: TRBV7-9
D gene: .
clone size: few

CDR3 DNA: TGTGCCAGTAGTATTGGTATGGGACAGACGAACACCGGGGAGCTGTTTTTT
CDR3 protein: CASSIGMGQTNTGELFF
J gene: TRBJ2-2
CDR3 length: 17
V gene: TRBV19
D gene: TRBD1
clone size: .

CDR3 DNA: TGCAGTGCTAGGCAGGAAAAACTGTTTTTT
CDR3 protein: CSARQEKLFF
J gene: TRBJ1-4
CDR3 length: 10
V gene: TRBV20-1
D gene: .
clone size: .

CDR3 DNA: TGTGCCAGCAGCCAAGACAGGGCGAGAGGAGAGACCTTC
CDR3 protein: CASSQDRARGETF
J gene: TRBJ1-2
CDR3 length: 13
V gene: TRBV2
D gene: TRBD1
clone size: .

CDR3 DNA: TGTGCCAGCAGTGAAGCGCGGGGGGAGGCCTACGAGCAGTACTTC
CDR3 protein: CASSEARGEAYEQYF
J gene: TRBJ2-7
CDR3 length: 15
V gene: TRBV2
D gene: TRBD2
clone size: .

CDR3 DNA: TGTGCCAGCAGGCAACAGGGGGCTCTTGGAAACACCATATATTTT
CDR3 protein: CASRQQGALGNTIYF
J gene: TRBJ1-3
CDR3 length: 15
V gene: TRBV27
D gene: TRBD1
clone size: few

CDR3 DNA: TGCGCCAGCAGTCAAAGAGTTCACAGGGAGGGCCAGCCCCAGCATTTT
CDR3 protein: CASSQRVHREGQPQHF
J gene: TRBJ1-5
CDR3 length: 16
V gene: TRBV23-1
D gene: .
clone size: few

CDR3 DNA: TGCGCCAGCAGCTTGGATCCGGGTACCTACGAGCAGTACTTC
CDR3 protein: CASSLDPGTYEQYF
J gene: TRBJ2-7
CDR3 length: 14
V gene: TRBV5-1
D gene: .
clone size: .

CDR3 DNA: TGTGCCAGCAGCTCTCGCGGGACAGGGGCGGACGAGCAGTACTTC
CDR3 protein: CASSSRGTGADEQYF
J gene: TRBJ2-7
CDR3 length: 15
V gene: TRBV9
D gene: TRBD1
clone size: .

CDR3 DNA: TGTGCCAGCAGCTTCTGGAGTGAGCAGTTCTTC
CDR3 protein: CASSFWSEQFF
J gene: TRBJ2-1
CDR3 length: 11
V gene: TRBV7-2
D gene: .
clone size: .